Presented here are 16 T cell receptor beta chains from one specimen sequenced in a study of T cell repertoires in cytomegalovirus infection. TCRdb called the reads again in MiXCR, with one record for every CDR3 protein. The data contain over 150,000 distinct CDR3 sequences, about a sixth of them singletons. Specimen: CD8+ T cells from PBMCs. All receptors come from a human donor in good health (CMV status not recorded). Some clones in this sample may be carry-over from other donors' samples.

The chain couples TRBV10-3 to TRBJ1-1; perhaps TRBD1 as D (6 bases). Trimming cost V 2 bases and J 1 base, with 11 bases left between them. CDR1 and CDR2 (germline): ENHRY, SYGVKD. This CDR3 spans 15 amino acids. The CDR3 protein is CAISEGGQGNTEAFF. In DNA form, the CDR3 reads TGTGCCATCAGTGAGGGGGGGCAGGGGAACACTGAAGCTTTCTTT.

V gene TRBV7-8 combines with J gene TRBJ1-4; 9 bases are a match to TRBD1. Germline CDR1 reads SGHVS; CDR2 reads FQNEAQ. CDR3 size: 15 residues. Trimming removed 5 bases from V and 8 bases from J; junction bases left unmatched: 9. CDR3 sequence reads: CASSEKQGAREKLFF. Written as DNA, the CDR3 is TGTGCCAGCAGCGAAAAACAGGGGGCGCGGGAAAAACTGTTTTTT.

This chain connects TRBV7-8 to TRBJ1-5; D is undetermined. The CDR3 loop spans 15 amino acids. V lost 5 bases, J lost 5 bases, and 16 bases lay in between. The germline CDR1 and CDR2 sequences are SGHVS and FQNEAQ. CDR3 loop: CASSPRAGGHQPQHF. The CDR3 DNA reads as TGTGCCAGCAGCCCGAGGGCCGGAGGGCATCAGCCCCAGCATTTT.

The V gene is TRBV27, the J gene TRBJ2-1; D unresolved. In germline, CDR1 is MNHEY, CDR2 SMNVEV (reference sequence). The CDR3 loop spans 14 amino acids. Deletions cut 3 bases from V and 6 bases from J, with 12 bases between. In DNA form, the CDR3 reads TGTGCCAGCAGTTTCGGACCTAACGGCAATGAGCAGTTCTTC. It yields the protein CASSFGPNGNEQFF.

This clonotype turned up a few times. This chain joins TRBV11-2 and TRBJ2-3; D is uncertain. CDR1 and CDR2 from the germline V gene are SGHAT and FQNNGV. V lost 1 base, J lost 1 base, and 21 bases lay in between. The CDR3 is 19 residues long. As DNA, the CDR3 is TGTGCCAGCAGCTTAGTAGCAAACTCACCGGATACGGGCACAGATACGCAGTATTTT. As protein: CASSLVANSPDTGTDTQYF.

The J gene is TRBJ1-1, the V gene TRBV12-3 or TRBV12-4; D remains unclear. The CDR3 length is 13 residues. V was clipped by 1 base and J by 7 bases, with 10 bases between them. CDR3 amino acids: CASSLGFRVEAFF. In DNA form, the CDR3 reads TGTGCCAGCAGTTTAGGCTTTCGGGTTGAAGCTTTCTTT.

This clonotype has a handful of counts. V is TRBV10-3 and J is TRBJ2-7; D unclear. The CDR3 spans 15 residues. Deletions cut 0 bases from V and 7 bases from J, with 16 bases between. Germline V lookup: CDR1 ENHRY, CDR2 SYGVKD. The CDR3 sequence is CAISESPDPRVEQYF. The CDR3 DNA reads TGTGCCATCAGTGAGTCACCAGATCCAAGGGTGGAGCAGTACTTC.

The chain is built from TRBV14 and TRBJ1-2; 7 nucleotides agree with TRBD1. The V segment lost 4 bases and the J segment 4 bases; nucleotides outside the gene matches: 6. CDR1 is SGHDN and CDR2 is FVKESK in the germline V gene. This CDR3 has 14 residues. CDR3 residues: CASSPGQTFYGYTF. Here the CDR3 DNA reads TGTGCCAGCAGCCCGGGACAGACCTTCTATGGCTACACCTTC.

This clonotype was seen more than once but under ten times. The V and J genes are TRBV12-3 or TRBV12-4 and TRBJ2-1; 13 positions match TRBD2. This CDR3 contains 18 residues. The J segment lost 4 bases and the V segment lost 3 bases, leaving 9 bases of the junction unmatched. DNA of the CDR3: TGTGCCAGCAGTTTTTTAGGGACTAGCGGGGTCCTATACAATGAGCAGTTCTTC. Its protein is CASSFLGTSGVLYNEQFF.

The chain has TRBV4-1 and TRBJ1-4; D is perhaps TRBD1 (5 bases). CDR1 and CDR2 from the germline V gene are MGHRA and YSYEKL. The CDR3 runs 15 residues. V was pared by 2 bases and J by 0 bases, with 7 bases between. For the CDR3, the DNA is TGCGCCAGCAGCCAACGGGGGGCAACTAATGAAAAACTGTTTTTT. This translates into CASSQRGATNEKLFF.

V usage is TRBV7-2 and J usage is TRBJ2-5; 8 bases map to TRBD1. Germline-derived CDR1 and CDR2 are SGHTA and FQGNSA. There are 18 residues in the CDR3. Losses at the gene ends were 5 bases for V and 4 bases for J; bases not matched to a gene: 18. DNA for the CDR3: TGTGCCAGCAGCCTCCTGACAGGGGCCCCACGACTAGGAGAGACCCAGTACTTC. Translating it yields CASSLLTGAPRLGETQYF. Drawing the rest from reference TRBV7-2 and TRBJ2-5, the complete variable domain is GAGVSQSPSNKVTEKGKDVELRCDPISGHTALYWYRQSLGQGLEFLIYFQGNSAPDKSGLPSDRFSAERTGGSVSTLTIQRTQQEDSAVYLCASSLLTGAPRLGETQYFGPGTRLLVL.

This clonotype was counted ten times or more. J is TRBJ1-1 and V is TRBV7-2, with a tentative D call TRBD1 (6 bases). The CDR3 runs 15 residues. Germline assignment: CDR1 SGHTA and CDR2 FQGNSA. V was clipped by 2 bases and J by 5 bases, with 15 bases between them. The CDR3 DNA reads as TGTGCCAGCAGCTTATCAAGGGGAGGGGGGACTGAAGCTTTCTTT. Its translation: CASSLSRGGGTEAFF. Full variable domain (missing parts from reference TRBV7-2 and TRBJ1-1): GAGVSQSPSNKVTEKGKDVELRCDPISGHTALYWYRQSLGQGLEFLIYFQGNSAPDKSGLPSDRFSAERTGGSVSTLTIQRTQQEDSAVYLCASSLSRGGGTEAFFGQGTRLTVV.

This clonotype has only a few counts. This chain joins TRBV28 and TRBJ2-4; 7 positions agree with TRBD1. The CDR3 sequence is 18 residues long. Germline assignment: CDR1 MDHEN and CDR2 SYDVKM. The trim removed 3 bases at V and 6 bases at J, leaving 17 bases unmatched. For the CDR3, the DNA is TGTGCCAGCAGTTTCCACTCCCGAGAATACAGGGGCGGAAACATTCAGTACTTC. Its protein is CASSFHSREYRGGNIQYF.

The V call is TRBV6-2 or TRBV6-3, the J call TRBJ2-3; TRBD1 is a possible D gene (6 bases). The CDR3 spans 15 residues. The germline V and J ends were trimmed by 2 bases and 4 bases, with 13 bases remaining between them. Per germline, CDR1 MNHEY and CDR2 SVGEGT. The CDR3 sequence is CASSYTPGASDTQYF. The CDR3 nucleotides are TGTGCCAGCAGTTACACCCCAGGGGCTTCAGATACGCAGTATTTT.

Only a few counts were recorded for this clonotype. V and J are TRBV28 and TRBJ1-2, with a tentative D call TRBD1 (5 bases). The germline V and J ends were trimmed by 2 bases and 4 bases, with 11 bases remaining between them. Germline V gene sequence: CDR1 MDHEN, CDR2 SYDVKM. The CDR3 runs to 14 residues. The CDR3 region has the DNA TGTGCCAGCAGTTTAGGGGGACTTGTCTATGGCTACACCTTC. Translated, it gives CASSLGGLVYGYTF.

This clonotype was seen many times. The CDR3 is CSARDRGDLEQYF. The CDR3 DNA reads TGCAGTGCTCGGGACAGGGGAGATCTCGAGCAGTACTTC. V usage is TRBV20-1 and J usage is TRBJ2-7, with 10 bases identical to TRBD1. From germline, CDR1 is DFQATT and CDR2 SNEGSKA (reference sequence). Germline trimming cut 5 bases from V and 6 bases from J; bases unmatched to any gene: 7. The CDR3 sequence is 13 residues long.